The rows below give T cell receptor beta chains drawn from one sample of a study of T-cell reconstitution after alpha-beta-depleted transplantation in children. TCRdb re-called the PCR reads with MiXCR, one entry per CDR3 protein. The data contain about 690,000 distinct CDR3 sequences, around a sixth of them seen just once; the ten biggest clones take up about 1.1%. The sample in question was PBMCs from the stem cell graft donor, obtained from the stem cell graft. Receptors were obtained from a human donor who donated a stem cell graft to a child with acute myeloid leukemia. CDR3s include the opening cysteine and the closing phenylalanine or tryptophan. The order of the fields is D gene, J gene, clone size, V gene, CDR3 DNA, CDR3 protein. The D gene is left open where the match is weak. Size is stated for part of the rows, as once, few or many counts, or as a class when the clone is expanded.

-,TRBJ2-5,-,TRBV4-1,TGCGCCAGCAGCCGGACATTAGGGGTTCAAGAGACCCAGTACTTC,CASSRTLGVQETQYF
-,TRBJ1-1,-,TRBV3-1,TGTGCCAGCAGCCGACTCAAACAGGGAGGGAACACTGAAGCTTTCTTT,CASSRLKQGGNTEAFF
-,TRBJ1-2,many,TRBV20-1,TGCAGTGCTAGAGATGCGGAAAACCACTATGGCTACACCTTC,CSARDAENHYGYTF
-,TRBJ2-1,many,TRBV29-1,TGCAGCGTTCGGGACAATGAGCAGTTCTTC,CSVRDNEQFF
TRBD1,TRBJ1-5,few,TRBV7-9,TGTGCCAGCAGCATGGACAGGGCCAATCAGCCCCAGCATTTT,CASSMDRANQPQHF
-,TRBJ1-1,-,TRBV4-2,TGTGCCAGCAGCCAAAGTGTTCTTGGACCGAACACTGAAGCTTTCTTT,CASSQSVLGPNTEAFF
TRBD2,TRBJ2-3,-,TRBV20-1,TGCAGTGCTAGATCACTAGCGGGCCCCCGGATGAGCACAGATACGCAGTATTTT,CSARSLAGPRMSTDTQYF
TRBD1,TRBJ1-1,few,TRBV7-2,TGTGCCAGCAGCACACAAGGGACAGCGGGTGAAGCTTTCTTT,CASSTQGTAGEAFF
-,TRBJ2-3,few,TRBV28,TGTGCCAGCGGGTGGACAGACACAGATACGCAGTATTTT,CASGWTDTDTQYF
-,TRBJ2-7,-,TRBV20-1,TGCAGTGCTAGGGGGGACACCCCCTTCGAGCAGTACTTC,CSARGDTPFEQYF
-,TRBJ1-5,-,TRBV28,TGTGCCAGCAGCGAGACAGGGCCCCAGCATTTT,CASSETGPQHF
-,TRBJ1-2,-,TRBV20-1,TGCAGTGCTAGAAAATTCGACAGCTACACCTTC,CSARKFDSYTF
-,TRBJ1-2,few,TRBV11-2,TGTGCCAGCAGCGATAATTACGTTGAAGGCTACACCTTC,CASSDNYVEGYTF
-,TRBJ2-1,many,TRBV12-3/TRBV12-4,TGTGCCAGCAGTTTTTTCGTGGTGTCCCGCAATGAGCAGTTCTTC,CASSFFVVSRNEQFF
-,TRBJ1-2,few,TRBV25-1,TGTGCCAGCAGTGAATTAAAGCAGGGCAGCTATGGCTACACCTTC,CASSELKQGSYGYTF
TRBD1,TRBJ2-7,-,TRBV6-4,TGTGCCAGCAAGCCGGGACAGAAATACGAGCAGTACTTC,CASKPGQKYEQYF
-,TRBJ2-3,many,TRBV7-8,TGTGCCAGCAGCTTAGGGGACGGCCACACAGATACGCAGTATTTT,CASSLGDGHTDTQYF
-,TRBJ2-7,many,TRBV7-2,TGTGCCAGCAGCTACGCCGGGACAAGCTCCTACGAGCAGTACTTC,CASSYAGTSSYEQYF
TRBD1,TRBJ2-2,many,TRBV5-6,TGTGCCAGCAGCTTGGACAGGGGCACCGGGGAGCTGTTTTTT,CASSLDRGTGELFF
-,TRBJ2-4,many,TRBV4-1,TGCGCCAGCAGCCAAGGGTGGGCAGGGACTCTAGCCAAAAACATTCAGTACTTC,CASSQGWAGTLAKNIQYF
TRBD1,TRBJ2-2,-,TRBV29-1,TGCAGCGTTGCGAAGGGTACACAGGGGGCGACCGGGGAGCTGTTTTTT,CSVAKGTQGATGELFF
-,TRBJ2-1,few,TRBV7-9,TGTGCCGTGAGAAGCGGCGCTGAGCAGTTCTTC,CAVRSGAEQFF
-,TRBJ1-3,few,TRBV7-2,TGTGCCAGCAGCTTAATTACGTCTGGAAACACCATATATTTT,CASSLITSGNTIYF
TRBD1,TRBJ2-2,many,TRBV20-1,TGCAGTGCTAGTCGGACAGGGAACACCGGGGAGCTGTTTTTT,CSASRTGNTGELFF
TRBD1,TRBJ2-2,many,TRBV12-3/TRBV12-4,TGTGCCAGTGCGAGACAGGGATGGGCCGGGGAGCTGTTTTTT,CASARQGWAGELFF
-,TRBJ1-2,-,TRBV5-1,TGCGCCAGCAGCTTGGCCGTGACAGCGTCTAACTATGGCTACACCTTC,CASSLAVTASNYGYTF
-,TRBJ1-1,many,TRBV6-6,TGTGCCAGCAGTTACCACAGCGTCGCGGTAGCTTTCTTT,CASSYHSVAVAFF
TRBD2,TRBJ2-5,many,TRBV29-1,TGCAGCGTGGCGGGACTAGCGGGGAAGGAGACCCAGTACTTC,CSVAGLAGKETQYF
-,TRBJ1-2,-,TRBV5-1,TGCGCCAGCAGCTTGGGCAACGATGGCTACACCTTC,CASSLGNDGYTF
-,TRBJ2-1,-,TRBV20-1,TGCTGTGCTTGGCCGACAGGACGAGACAATGAGCAGTTCTTC,CCAWPTGRDNEQFF
TRBD1,TRBJ1-3,few,TRBV12-3/TRBV12-4,TGTGCCAGCAGGGACAGGGGGCTTGGAAACACCATATATTTT,CASRDRGLGNTIYF
TRBD1,TRBJ1-1,-,TRBV11-2,TGTGCCAGCAGCTTTAACAGGGGGCTGGGGAACACTGAAGCTTTCTTT,CASSFNRGLGNTEAFF
-,TRBJ2-4,-,TRBV20-1,TGCAGTGCCCCAAGTCGAGGCAAAAACATTCAGTACTTC,CSAPSRGKNIQYF
-,TRBJ2-7,-,TRBV13,TGTGCCAGCAGCTTAGGCCTAAGGGTTCGCGGGCCCTCCTACGAGCAGTACTTC,CASSLGLRVRGPSYEQYF
-,TRBJ2-3,-,TRBV7-8,TGTGCCAGCAGCCGGGGGCAACCAGATACGCAGTATTTT,CASSRGQPDTQYF
TRBD1,TRBJ1-5,many,TRBV9,TGTGCCAGCGTGGACAGGGTGAGGCAGCCCCAGCATTTT,CASVDRVRQPQHF
TRBD1,TRBJ1-1,many,TRBV20-1,TGCAGTGCCCACGACAGGGGACAGGGGTTTGCTTTCTTT,CSAHDRGQGFAFF
TRBD2,TRBJ2-5,-,TRBV13,TGTGCCAGCAGCTTGCTAGCGGTCCAAGAGACCCAGTACTTC,CASSLLAVQETQYF
-,TRBJ1-4,few,TRBV4-1,TGCGCCAGCAGCCAGTACCCTGGACAAGGTGGCGAAAAACTGTTTTTT,CASSQYPGQGGEKLFF
-,TRBJ2-5,many,TRBV5-6,TGTGCCAGCAGCTTGGCCAGCCTCGAGGAGACCCAGTACTTC,CASSLASLEETQYF
-,TRBJ2-7,few,TRBV12-3/TRBV12-4,TGTGCCAGCAGTGACGGGACACCCCTCGAGCAGTACTTC,CASSDGTPLEQYF
TRBD2,TRBJ2-2,-,TRBV5-1,TGCGCCAGCAGCTTGGCCCTAGCGGGGGGGCCTTCGAACACCGGGGAGCTGTTTTTT,CASSLALAGGPSNTGELFF
-,TRBJ2-2,many,TRBV15,TGTGCCACCAGCAGTGAGGAGCTTGCCACCGGGGAGCTGTTTTTT,CATSSEELATGELFF
TRBD1,TRBJ1-1,few,TRBV10-3,TGTGCCATCAGCGGGACAGGGAGAACTGAAGCTTTCTTT,CAISGTGRTEAFF
-,TRBJ1-2,-,TRBV2,TGTGCCAGCAGTGTGAAAGGTTATGGCTACACCTTC,CASSVKGYGYTF
-,TRBJ2-4,-,TRBV28,TGTGCCAGCAGCCTGAGGCGTGGGGTTGTAGCCAAAAACATTCAGTACTTC,CASSLRRGVVAKNIQYF
TRBD2,TRBJ2-1,many,TRBV27,TGTGCCAGCAGTTTTTCAGCGGGGCCCTACAATGAGCAGTTCTTC,CASSFSAGPYNEQFF
TRBD1,TRBJ1-6,-,TRBV15,TGTGCCACCAGCAGAGATCGGGACAGGAGGGATTCACCCCTCCACTTT,CATSRDRDRRDSPLHF
TRBD1,TRBJ2-1,few,TRBV4-1,TGCGCCAGCAGCCAAGTGGGGGACAGGGCAATCTTC,CASSQVGDRAIF
TRBD1,TRBJ1-2,many,TRBV6-5,TGTGCCAGCAGTTCCAGGGGGAATCGCTATGGCTACACCTTC,CASSSRGNRYGYTF
TRBD1,TRBJ1-2,-,TRBV5-1,TGCGCCAGCAGCCCGGGACAGGAGGTAGATGGCTACACCTTC,CASSPGQEVDGYTF
-,TRBJ1-4,-,TRBV5-1,TGCGCCAGCAGCTTTGCGGGTTCGGGAACTAATGAAAAACTGTTTTTT,CASSFAGSGTNEKLFF
-,TRBJ1-3,-,TRBV20-1,TGCAGTGCAACTAGGGCGGGCTCTGGAAACACCATATATTTT,CSATRAGSGNTIYF
-,TRBJ2-2,few,TRBV7-3,TGTGCCAGCAGCTTAAGTTCACCCACCGGGGAGCTGTTTTTT,CASSLSSPTGELFF
TRBD1,TRBJ1-2,-,TRBV7-6,TGTGCCAGCAGCCACGGACAGGGTGATGGCTACACCTTC,CASSHGQGDGYTF
-,TRBJ1-1,few,TRBV5-1,TGCGCCAGCAGAGACGTGAACACTGAAGCTTTCTTT,CASRDVNTEAFF
TRBD1,TRBJ1-1,-,TRBV11-2,TGTGCCAGCAGCACGGACAGGTATGGAAACACTGAAGCTTTCTTT,CASSTDRYGNTEAFF
-,TRBJ1-2,-,TRBV12-3/TRBV12-4,TGTGCCAGCAGTTTGAGGGCAGGGGACTATGGCTACACCTTC,CASSLRAGDYGYTF
TRBD1,TRBJ1-1,-,TRBV2,TGTGCCTCTGTAGGGACAGGGGGTATGAACACTGAAGCTTTCTTT,CASVGTGGMNTEAFF
-,TRBJ1-5,few,TRBV10-3,TGTGCCATCAGTCAGGGGTACAATCAGCCCCAGCATTTT,CAISQGYNQPQHF